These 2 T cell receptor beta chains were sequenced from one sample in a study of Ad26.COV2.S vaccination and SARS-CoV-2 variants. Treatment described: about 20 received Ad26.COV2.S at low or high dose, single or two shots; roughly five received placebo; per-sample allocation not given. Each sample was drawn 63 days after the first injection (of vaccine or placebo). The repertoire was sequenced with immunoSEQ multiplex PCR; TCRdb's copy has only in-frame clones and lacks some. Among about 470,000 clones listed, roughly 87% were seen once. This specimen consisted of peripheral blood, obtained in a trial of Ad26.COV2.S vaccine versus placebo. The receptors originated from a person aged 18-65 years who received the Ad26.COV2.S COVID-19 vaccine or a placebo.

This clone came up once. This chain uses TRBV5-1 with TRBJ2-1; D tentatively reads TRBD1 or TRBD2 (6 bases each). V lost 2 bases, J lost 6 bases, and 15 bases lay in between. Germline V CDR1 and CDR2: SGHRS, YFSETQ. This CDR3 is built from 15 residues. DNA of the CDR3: TGCGCCAGCAGCTTAGGGGGGAGGAGAAGCAATGAGCAGTTCTTC. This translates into CASSLGGRRSNEQFF.

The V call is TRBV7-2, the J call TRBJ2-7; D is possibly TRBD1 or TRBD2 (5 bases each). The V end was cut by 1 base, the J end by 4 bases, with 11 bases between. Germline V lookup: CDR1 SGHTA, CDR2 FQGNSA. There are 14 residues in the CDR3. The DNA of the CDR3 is TGTGCCAGCAGCTTAGGGGGGACCCAATACGAGCAGTACTTC. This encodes CASSLGGTQYEQYF.